The clone carrying this T cell receptor (beta chain) has only one observation. As yet, its antigen is unknown. CDR3 length: 17 amino acids. V dropped 5 bases and J dropped 7; count of bases not matched to a gene: 17. Germline V lookup: CDR1 SEHNR, CDR2 FQNEAQ (reference sequence). Clones were sequenced by immunoSEQ multiplex PCR, and TCRdb holds only the in-frame ones, with some missing. Of around 1.4 million clones in the sample, approximately 98.5% were seen once. These data are taken from a study of shared clonotypes between healthy human individuals. Adult Caucasians living in Nashville, Tennessee made up all of the donors. Splitting the CD4+ cells yielded a CD45RA+ naive subset and a CD45RA-negative memory subset. General study results and limits: Generation probabilities of non-shared clonotypes were lower (relative to those shared by all four donors).

This chain joins TRBV7-9 and TRBJ2-3, with TRBD1 matching over 8 bases. This TCR was sampled from a man between 25 and 39 years old in good health. The specimen sequenced was naive CD4+ T cells sorted from blood. Subset indicated: CD45RA+ positively selected. The CDR3 DNA sequence: TGTGCCAGCAGCCCCGCCGGGGCAGGGGGCGGGATAAATACGCAGTATTTT. It is translated as CASSPAGAGGGINTQYF.